This is a list of T cell receptor beta chains from one sample in a study of blood T cell repertoires in COVID-19. The protocol was immunoSEQ multiplex PCR, while the TCRdb copy is restricted to in-frame clones and leaves out a portion. The profile covers roughly 400,000 clones, with about nine tenths appearing a single time and 0.55% to 0.75% taken by the ten largest. Sample: PBMCs or T cells enriched from blood (not recorded which). The receptors originated from a man aged 18 to 29 who had recovered from COVID-19. Both conserved end residues are part of each CDR3. D genes are given only for firm matches. Size values are once, few and many counts, or a class for expanded clones, and some rows have none.

D gene: -
V gene: TRBV3-1/TRBV3-2
J gene: TRBJ1-1
clone size: -
CDR3 protein: CASREQGMNTEAFF
CDR3 DNA: TGTGCCAGCAGGGAACAGGGCATGAACACTGAAGCTTTCTTT

D gene: -
V gene: TRBV5-4
J gene: TRBJ2-2
clone size: -
CDR3 protein: CASSSEAGELFF
CDR3 DNA: TGTGCCAGCAGCTCGGAGGCCGGGGAGCTGTTTTTT

D gene: -
V gene: TRBV7-9
J gene: TRBJ1-5
clone size: once
CDR3 protein: CASSSLLSGVDQPQHF
CDR3 DNA: TGTGCCAGCAGCTCCTTACTCTCAGGGGTGGATCAGCCCCAGCATTTT

D gene: TRBD1
V gene: TRBV2
J gene: TRBJ2-4
clone size: once
CDR3 protein: CASTLARQGRGIQYF
CDR3 DNA: TGTGCCAGCACCCTCGCGAGACAGGGGAGAGGCATTCAGTACTTC

D gene: TRBD2
V gene: TRBV11-2
J gene: TRBJ2-5
clone size: once
CDR3 protein: CASSLMSGGRSYRETQYF
CDR3 DNA: TGTGCCAGCAGCTTAATGAGCGGGGGCCGATCTTATAGAGAGACCCAGTACTTC

D gene: TRBD1
V gene: TRBV19
J gene: TRBJ1-5
clone size: -
CDR3 protein: CASSARQGMNQPQHF
CDR3 DNA: TGTGCCAGTAGCGCCCGACAGGGGATGAATCAGCCCCAGCATTTT

D gene: -
V gene: TRBV4-2
J gene: TRBJ1-1
clone size: once
CDR3 protein: CASSQGRGTEAFF
CDR3 DNA: TGTGCCAGCAGCCAAGGCAGGGGCACTGAAGCTTTCTTT

D gene: TRBD2
V gene: TRBV30
J gene: TRBJ2-7
clone size: -
CDR3 protein: CAWDGPSGSNEQYF
CDR3 DNA: TGTGCCTGGGACGGCCCTAGCGGGAGCAACGAGCAGTACTTC

D gene: -
V gene: TRBV15
J gene: TRBJ1-5
clone size: -
CDR3 protein: CATSTSRQTNQPQHF
CDR3 DNA: TGTGCCACCAGCACGTCCCGACAGACCAATCAGCCCCAGCATTTT

D gene: TRBD1
V gene: TRBV18
J gene: TRBJ1-3
clone size: -
CDR3 protein: CASSLSTGGADTIYF
CDR3 DNA: TGTGCCAGCTCACTTTCTACAGGGGGCGCGGACACCATATATTTT

D gene: TRBD2
V gene: TRBV4-1
J gene: TRBJ2-1
clone size: -
CDR3 protein: CASSQEGGLAGKNEQFF
CDR3 DNA: TGCGCCAGCAGCCAAGAGGGCGGACTAGCGGGTAAGAATGAGCAGTTCTTC

D gene: -
V gene: TRBV7-3
J gene: TRBJ2-1
clone size: -
CDR3 protein: CASSQGRDDEQFF
CDR3 DNA: TGTGCCAGCAGCCAAGGACGGGATGATGAGCAGTTCTTC

D gene: -
V gene: TRBV4-2
J gene: TRBJ2-7
clone size: -
CDR3 protein: CASSQDGRAWIGEQYF
CDR3 DNA: TGTGCCAGCAGCCAAGATGGGAGAGCTTGGATTGGCGAGCAGTACTTC

D gene: -
V gene: TRBV11-3
J gene: TRBJ1-2
clone size: -
CDR3 protein: CASSLEAQGEFGYTF
CDR3 DNA: TGTGCCAGCAGCTTGGAAGCACAGGGTGAGTTCGGCTACACCTTC

D gene: -
V gene: TRBV7-2
J gene: TRBJ2-3
clone size: -
CDR3 protein: CASSFGPVATDTQYF
CDR3 DNA: TGTGCCAGCAGCTTTGGTCCAGTCGCCACAGATACGCAGTATTTT

D gene: -
V gene: TRBV21-1
J gene: TRBJ1-1
clone size: -
CDR3 protein: CASSKGPTLTLLLNTEAFF
CDR3 DNA: TGTGCCAGCAGCAAAGGGCCCACCTTGACTCTCCTATTGAACACTGAAGCTTTCTTT

D gene: -
V gene: TRBV5-6
J gene: TRBJ2-1
clone size: -
CDR3 protein: CASSLVPGGNNEQFF
CDR3 DNA: TGTGCCAGCAGCTTGGTGCCTGGCGGGAACAATGAGCAGTTCTTC

D gene: -
V gene: TRBV5-1
J gene: TRBJ2-2
clone size: -
CDR3 protein: CASSLGQAPGELFF
CDR3 DNA: TGCGCCAGCAGCTTGGGGCAGGCCCCCGGGGAGCTGTTTTTT

D gene: TRBD2
V gene: TRBV5-4
J gene: TRBJ2-1
clone size: -
CDR3 protein: CASSTNGGAHNEQFF
CDR3 DNA: TGTGCCAGCAGCACAAACGGGGGGGCCCACAATGAGCAGTTCTTC

D gene: -
V gene: TRBV11-2
J gene: TRBJ1-2
clone size: -
CDR3 protein: CASSLDHLSSYGYTF
CDR3 DNA: TGTGCCAGCAGCTTAGATCACCTGTCTAGCTATGGCTACACCTTC

D gene: -
V gene: TRBV7-2
J gene: TRBJ1-6
clone size: -
CDR3 protein: CASSLTGGSPLHF
CDR3 DNA: TGTGCCAGCAGCTTAACAGGTGGCTCACCCCTCCACTTT

D gene: TRBD1
V gene: TRBV9
J gene: TRBJ1-4
clone size: -
CDR3 protein: CASSARGQANEKLFF
CDR3 DNA: TGTGCCAGCAGCGCACGGGGACAGGCGAATGAAAAACTGTTTTTT

D gene: -
V gene: TRBV6-1
J gene: TRBJ1-6
clone size: -
CDR3 protein: CASSETQGRNSPLHF
CDR3 DNA: TGTGCCAGCAGTGAAACACAGGGACGTAATTCACCCCTCCACTTT

D gene: -
V gene: TRBV10-3
J gene: TRBJ2-7
clone size: once
CDR3 protein: CAISELNTEQYF
CDR3 DNA: TGTGCCATCAGCGAACTAAACACAGAGCAGTACTTC

D gene: TRBD2
V gene: TRBV2
J gene: TRBJ2-1
clone size: -
CDR3 protein: CASRPSGGATEQFF
CDR3 DNA: TGTGCCAGCAGGCCTAGCGGGGGGGCAACTGAGCAGTTCTTC

D gene: -
V gene: TRBV7-9
J gene: TRBJ1-1
clone size: -
CDR3 protein: CASSAQATSEAFF
CDR3 DNA: TGTGCCAGCAGCGCACAGGCCACCTCTGAAGCTTTCTTT

D gene: -
V gene: TRBV6-6
J gene: TRBJ1-4
clone size: -
CDR3 protein: CASRVGRGSGEKLFF
CDR3 DNA: TGTGCCAGCAGAGTAGGTAGGGGCTCCGGTGAAAAACTGTTTTTT

D gene: -
V gene: TRBV2
J gene: TRBJ2-5
clone size: -
CDR3 protein: CASSYPTWPSATETQYF
CDR3 DNA: TGTGCCAGCAGCTACCCCACCTGGCCTAGCGCTACGGAGACCCAGTACTTC

D gene: TRBD1
V gene: TRBV15
J gene: TRBJ1-2
clone size: -
CDR3 protein: CATSRGQGAGGYTF
CDR3 DNA: TGTGCCACCAGCAGAGGACAGGGGGCCGGTGGCTACACCTTC

D gene: -
V gene: TRBV12-3/TRBV12-4
J gene: TRBJ2-1
clone size: once
CDR3 protein: CASSLDRGEQFF
CDR3 DNA: TGTGCCAGCAGTTTAGATAGGGGAGAGCAGTTCTTC

D gene: -
V gene: TRBV19
J gene: TRBJ2-2
clone size: -
CDR3 protein: CASSIRHGYGELFF
CDR3 DNA: TGTGCCAGTAGTATTCGACACGGATACGGGGAGCTGTTTTTT

D gene: -
V gene: TRBV11-3
J gene: TRBJ2-3
clone size: -
CDR3 protein: CASSLSGSVDTQYF
CDR3 DNA: TGTGCCAGCAGCTTGTCCGGGAGTGTGGATACGCAGTATTTT

D gene: -
V gene: TRBV27
J gene: TRBJ1-2
clone size: -
CDR3 protein: CASSGTENYGYTF
CDR3 DNA: TGTGCCAGCAGTGGCACAGAGAATTATGGCTACACCTTC

D gene: -
V gene: TRBV11-2
J gene: TRBJ2-7
clone size: -
CDR3 protein: CASSLSLGGREQYF
CDR3 DNA: TGTGCCAGCAGCTTATCCTTAGGAGGGCGCGAGCAGTACTTC

D gene: -
V gene: TRBV15
J gene: TRBJ1-3
clone size: -
CDR3 protein: CATSRVRGSGNTIYF
CDR3 DNA: TGTGCCACCAGCAGAGTGCGGGGCTCTGGAAACACCATATATTTT

D gene: -
V gene: TRBV11-1
J gene: TRBJ2-1
clone size: -
CDR3 protein: CASSLPHGGEQFF
CDR3 DNA: TGTGCCAGCAGCCTTCCCCACGGCGGAGAGCAGTTCTTC

D gene: -
V gene: TRBV7-8
J gene: TRBJ1-1
clone size: -
CDR3 protein: CASSLDGQNTEAFF
CDR3 DNA: TGTGCCAGCAGCTTAGACGGTCAGAACACTGAAGCTTTCTTT

D gene: -
V gene: TRBV11-3
J gene: TRBJ1-1
clone size: -
CDR3 protein: CASSLNGNMNTEAFF
CDR3 DNA: TGTGCCAGCAGCTTAAACGGGAATATGAACACTGAAGCTTTCTTT

D gene: TRBD1
V gene: TRBV7-8
J gene: TRBJ2-2
clone size: once
CDR3 protein: CASSLEGTANTGELFF
CDR3 DNA: TGTGCCAGCAGCTTAGAGGGGACAGCGAACACCGGGGAGCTGTTTTTT

D gene: TRBD2
V gene: TRBV19
J gene: TRBJ2-1
clone size: -
CDR3 protein: CASSIRLAGSSYNEQFF
CDR3 DNA: TGTGCCAGTAGTATCCGACTAGCGGGTTCCTCCTACAATGAGCAGTTCTTC

D gene: -
V gene: TRBV7-9
J gene: TRBJ2-5
clone size: -
CDR3 protein: CASSLNRDQETQYF
CDR3 DNA: TGTGCCAGCAGCTTAAACAGGGACCAAGAGACCCAGTACTTC

D gene: -
V gene: TRBV6-1
J gene: TRBJ2-7
clone size: few
CDR3 protein: CASSDQGFGSYEQYF
CDR3 DNA: TGTGCCAGCAGTGACCAGGGTTTCGGCTCCTACGAGCAGTACTTC

D gene: -
V gene: TRBV5-1
J gene: TRBJ2-5
clone size: -
CDR3 protein: CASSWRGRYETQYF
CDR3 DNA: TGCGCCAGCAGCTGGAGGGGCCGGTATGAGACCCAGTACTTC

D gene: -
V gene: TRBV6-6
J gene: TRBJ1-3
clone size: -
CDR3 protein: CASSPQTGKTSGNTIYF
CDR3 DNA: TGTGCCAGCAGTCCGCAGACAGGCAAAACCTCTGGAAACACCATATATTTT

D gene: -
V gene: TRBV5-4
J gene: TRBJ1-2
clone size: -
CDR3 protein: CASSSNGLNYGYTF
CDR3 DNA: TGTGCCAGCAGCTCAAACGGACTGAACTATGGCTACACCTTC

D gene: -
V gene: TRBV3-1/TRBV3-2
J gene: TRBJ2-5
clone size: -
CDR3 protein: CASSQSTPGRETQYF
CDR3 DNA: TGTGCCAGCAGCCAAAGTACCCCCGGGAGAGAGACCCAGTACTTC

D gene: -
V gene: TRBV6-1
J gene: TRBJ1-5
clone size: -
CDR3 protein: CASSDGYTLQAQHF
CDR3 DNA: TGTGCCAGCAGTGATGGGTACACCCTGCAGGCCCAGCATTTT

D gene: -
V gene: TRBV5-5
J gene: TRBJ1-5
clone size: -
CDR3 protein: CASSLAGGNQPQHF
CDR3 DNA: TGTGCCAGCAGCTTGGCGGGAGGCAATCAGCCCCAGCATTTT